The rows below give T cell receptor beta chains drawn from one sample of a study of siplizumab effects on memory and regulatory T cells. Repertoires were generated with immunoSEQ multiplex PCR, while TCRdb's copy carries only in-frame clones and drops some. The sample lists approximately 100,000 clones, 80% to 95% occurring once. Source material: CD4+ T cells sorted from blood. The receptors originated from a human donor in good health. Some clones in this sample may be carry-over from other donors' samples. Each CDR3 is given with its conserved first and last residue. D genes are given only for firm matches. The size entry is marked missing in some rows and otherwise reads once, few, many or a size class.

j_call: TRBJ2-7
d_call: -
v_call: TRBV14
clone_size: -
cdr3_length: 16
cdr3_nt: TGTGCCAGCAGCCAGCGCCCAGGGGGGGGCCTTTACGAGCAGTACTTC
cdr3_aa: CASSQRPGGGLYEQYF

j_call: TRBJ2-7
d_call: -
v_call: TRBV6-1
clone_size: -
cdr3_length: 10
cdr3_nt: TGTGCCAGCCAGGGCTACGAGCAGTACTTC
cdr3_aa: CASQGYEQYF

j_call: TRBJ2-7
d_call: -
v_call: TRBV6-1
clone_size: -
cdr3_length: 11
cdr3_nt: TGTGCCAGCAGTGAAGGCCTTAGTGAGTACTTC
cdr3_aa: CASSEGLSEYF

j_call: TRBJ2-7
d_call: TRBD1
v_call: TRBV15
clone_size: -
cdr3_length: 15
cdr3_nt: TGTGCCACCAGCAGCCGGACAGGGGGCGCCGACGAGCAGTACTTC
cdr3_aa: CATSSRTGGADEQYF

j_call: TRBJ2-7
d_call: TRBD1
v_call: TRBV11-3
clone_size: -
cdr3_length: 13
cdr3_nt: TGTGCCAGCAGCTTAGAGGACAGGAGCGAGCAGTACTTC
cdr3_aa: CASSLEDRSEQYF

j_call: TRBJ2-6
d_call: -
v_call: TRBV27
clone_size: -
cdr3_length: 18
cdr3_nt: TGTGCCAGCAGTGTGACACGGGACCGAAGCTCTGGGGCCAACGTCCTGACTTTC
cdr3_aa: CASSVTRDRSSGANVLTF

j_call: TRBJ2-3
d_call: -
v_call: TRBV5-1
clone_size: -
cdr3_length: 14
cdr3_nt: TGCGCCAGCAGCATCCAGGGTCTAGTGGATACGCAGTATTTT
cdr3_aa: CASSIQGLVDTQYF

j_call: TRBJ2-3
d_call: -
v_call: TRBV7-8
clone_size: -
cdr3_length: 16
cdr3_nt: TGTGCCAGCAGCCCCACCCTAACAAGTAGACCAGATACGCAGTATTTT
cdr3_aa: CASSPTLTSRPDTQYF

j_call: TRBJ2-1
d_call: TRBD2
v_call: TRBV7-3
clone_size: -
cdr3_length: 16
cdr3_nt: TGTGCCAGCAGCCTAACAGGACTAGGGGCCTTAGGTGAGCAGTTCTTC
cdr3_aa: CASSLTGLGALGEQFF

j_call: TRBJ2-7
d_call: TRBD1
v_call: TRBV7-2
clone_size: -
cdr3_length: 15
cdr3_nt: TGTGCCAGCAGCAGAGACCAGGGGGCCCCCTACGAGCAGTACTTC
cdr3_aa: CASSRDQGAPYEQYF

j_call: TRBJ1-2
d_call: -
v_call: TRBV7-9
clone_size: -
cdr3_length: 17
cdr3_nt: TGTGCCAGCAGCTCCACGCTCGGGACCAGGGGCTGGGCAGGCTACACCTTC
cdr3_aa: CASSSTLGTRGWAGYTF

j_call: TRBJ2-7
d_call: -
v_call: TRBV4-2
clone_size: -
cdr3_length: 14
cdr3_nt: TGTGCCAGCAGCCAAGACTTGGGCGAGGGGGAGCAGTACTTC
cdr3_aa: CASSQDLGEGEQYF

j_call: TRBJ1-2
d_call: TRBD1
v_call: TRBV5-8
clone_size: -
cdr3_length: 16
cdr3_nt: TGTGCCAGCAGCTTGGCTACAGGGGGTATAGACTATGGCTACACCTTC
cdr3_aa: CASSLATGGIDYGYTF

j_call: TRBJ2-7
d_call: -
v_call: TRBV13
clone_size: -
cdr3_length: 22
cdr3_nt: TGTGCCAGCAGCCATGGGACAGGGAAAGTCCTAGGAGCGGGAGGGCCTTCCTACGAGCAGTACTTC
cdr3_aa: CASSHGTGKVLGAGGPSYEQYF

j_call: TRBJ1-5
d_call: -
v_call: TRBV19
clone_size: -
cdr3_length: 15
cdr3_nt: TGTGCCAGTAGTATCCCGGGGGTTAGCAATCAGCCCCAGCATTTT
cdr3_aa: CASSIPGVSNQPQHF

j_call: TRBJ2-2
d_call: TRBD2
v_call: TRBV5-1
clone_size: few
cdr3_length: 15
cdr3_nt: TGCGCCAGCAGCCTAGGGGACTACTCCACCGGGGAGCTGTTTTTT
cdr3_aa: CASSLGDYSTGELFF

j_call: TRBJ2-7
d_call: -
v_call: TRBV7-3
clone_size: -
cdr3_length: 15
cdr3_nt: TGTGCCAGCAGCCTGACTGCCTCGGGAGACTACGAGCAGTACTTC
cdr3_aa: CASSLTASGDYEQYF

j_call: TRBJ2-7
d_call: TRBD2
v_call: TRBV10-1
clone_size: -
cdr3_length: 12
cdr3_nt: TGCGCCAGCAGTGAAGTAGCGGGAGAGCAGTACTTC
cdr3_aa: CASSEVAGEQYF

j_call: TRBJ1-1
d_call: -
v_call: TRBV6-1
clone_size: -
cdr3_length: 13
cdr3_nt: TGTGCCAGCAGTGAAGGACGGCACACTGAAGCTTTCTTT
cdr3_aa: CASSEGRHTEAFF

j_call: TRBJ2-1
d_call: -
v_call: TRBV4-2
clone_size: -
cdr3_length: 16
cdr3_nt: TGTGCCAGCAGCCAGGCAACCGGGACTGGACGCAATGAGCAGTTCTTC
cdr3_aa: CASSQATGTGRNEQFF

j_call: TRBJ2-1
d_call: TRBD2
v_call: TRBV15
clone_size: -
cdr3_length: 17
cdr3_nt: TGTGCCACCAGCAGAGATTCTTTGGCTAGCGGGAACAATGAGCAGTTCTTC
cdr3_aa: CATSRDSLASGNNEQFF

j_call: TRBJ1-3
d_call: -
v_call: TRBV5-1
clone_size: -
cdr3_length: 15
cdr3_nt: TGCGCCAGCAGCATCGACGGGAACTCTGGAAACACCATATATTTT
cdr3_aa: CASSIDGNSGNTIYF

j_call: TRBJ2-3
d_call: -
v_call: TRBV28
clone_size: -
cdr3_length: 16
cdr3_nt: TGTGCCAGCAGTTCCTCAGGTACGGGGGGCACAGATACGCAGTATTTT
cdr3_aa: CASSSSGTGGTDTQYF

j_call: TRBJ2-7
d_call: TRBD2
v_call: TRBV10-2
clone_size: once
cdr3_length: 18
cdr3_nt: TGCGCCAGCAGTGGGGTAGCGGGAGACCCAGCTAGCTCCTACGAGCAGTACTTC
cdr3_aa: CASSGVAGDPASSYEQYF

j_call: TRBJ2-2
d_call: -
v_call: TRBV5-1
clone_size: -
cdr3_length: 16
cdr3_nt: TGCGCCAGCAGCCCGTCACGCAGAAACAACACCGGGGAGCTGTTTTTT
cdr3_aa: CASSPSRRNNTGELFF

j_call: TRBJ2-3
d_call: TRBD2
v_call: TRBV7-3
clone_size: -
cdr3_length: 18
cdr3_nt: TGTGCCAGCAGCACGTACTCGATACTAGCGGGAGGGGCGGATACGCAGTATTTT
cdr3_aa: CASSTYSILAGGADTQYF

j_call: TRBJ2-2
d_call: -
v_call: TRBV5-1
clone_size: -
cdr3_length: 16
cdr3_nt: TGCGCCAGCAGCTTGGGCGGGCCGACGAACACCGGGGAGCTGTTTTTT
cdr3_aa: CASSLGGPTNTGELFF

j_call: TRBJ2-4
d_call: -
v_call: TRBV6-5
clone_size: -
cdr3_length: 15
cdr3_nt: TGTGCCAGCAGATCCGGGGCTGGTGGAAGAAACATTCAGTACTTC
cdr3_aa: CASRSGAGGRNIQYF

j_call: TRBJ1-5
d_call: -
v_call: TRBV6-5
clone_size: -
cdr3_length: 13
cdr3_nt: TGTGCCAGCAGTTATAGGAGGAATCAGCCCCAGCATTTT
cdr3_aa: CASSYRRNQPQHF

j_call: TRBJ2-7
d_call: -
v_call: TRBV15
clone_size: -
cdr3_length: 14
cdr3_nt: TGTGCCACCAGCAGAGATCCAGGCTCCTACGAGCAGTACTTC
cdr3_aa: CATSRDPGSYEQYF

j_call: TRBJ2-5
d_call: -
v_call: TRBV5-1
clone_size: -
cdr3_length: 15
cdr3_nt: TGCGCCAGCAGCTTGGGTCGGACACTCCAAGAGACCCAGTACTTC
cdr3_aa: CASSLGRTLQETQYF